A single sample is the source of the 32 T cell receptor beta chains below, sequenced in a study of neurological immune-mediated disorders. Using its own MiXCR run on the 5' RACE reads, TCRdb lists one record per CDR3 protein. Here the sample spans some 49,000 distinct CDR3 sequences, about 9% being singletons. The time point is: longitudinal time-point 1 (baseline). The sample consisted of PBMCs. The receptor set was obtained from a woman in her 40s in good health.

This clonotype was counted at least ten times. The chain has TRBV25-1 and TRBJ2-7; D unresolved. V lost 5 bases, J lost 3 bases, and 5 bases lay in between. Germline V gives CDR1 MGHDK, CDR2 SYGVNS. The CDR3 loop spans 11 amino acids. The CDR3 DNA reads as TGTGCCAGCAGTAGGAACTACGAGCAGTACTTC. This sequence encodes CASSRNYEQYF.

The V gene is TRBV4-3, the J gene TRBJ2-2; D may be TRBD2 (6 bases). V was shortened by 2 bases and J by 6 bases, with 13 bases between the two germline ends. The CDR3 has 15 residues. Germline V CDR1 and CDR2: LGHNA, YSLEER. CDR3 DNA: TGCGCCAGCAGCCAATCTGTGGCGGGATCCGGGGAGCTGTTTTTT. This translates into CASSQSVAGSGELFF.

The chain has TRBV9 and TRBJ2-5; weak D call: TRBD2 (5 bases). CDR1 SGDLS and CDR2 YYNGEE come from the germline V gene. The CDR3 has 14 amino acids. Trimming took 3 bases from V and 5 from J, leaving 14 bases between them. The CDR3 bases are TGTGCCAGCAGCGCCGCTAATCGAGGGGAGACCCAGTACTTC. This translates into CASSAANRGETQYF. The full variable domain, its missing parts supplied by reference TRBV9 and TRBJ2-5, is DSGVTQTPKHLITATGQRVTLRCSPRSGDLSVYWYQQSLDQGLQFLIQYYNGEERAKGNILERFSAQQFPDLHSELNLSSLELGDSALYFCASSAANRGETQYFGPGTRLLVL.

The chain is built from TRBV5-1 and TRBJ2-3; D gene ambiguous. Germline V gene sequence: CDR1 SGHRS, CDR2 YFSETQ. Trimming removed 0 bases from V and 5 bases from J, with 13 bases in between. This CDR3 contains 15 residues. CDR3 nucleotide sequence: TGCGCCAGCAGCTTGGTCCCACCTCCGGTAGATACGCAGTATTTT. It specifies CASSLVPPPVDTQYF. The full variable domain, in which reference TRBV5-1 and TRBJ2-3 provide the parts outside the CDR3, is KAGVTQTPRYLIKTRGQQVTLSCSPISGHRSVSWYQQTPGQGLQFLFEYFSETQRNKGNFPGRFSGRQFSNSRSEMNVSTLELGDSALYLCASSLVPPPVDTQYFGPGTRLTVL.

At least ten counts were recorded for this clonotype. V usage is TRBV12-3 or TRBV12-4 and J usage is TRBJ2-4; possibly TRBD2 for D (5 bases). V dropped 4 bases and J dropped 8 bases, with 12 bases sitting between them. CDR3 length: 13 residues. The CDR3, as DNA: TGTGCCAGCAGTTCTCGGGGTATAGACATTCAGTACTTC. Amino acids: CASSSRGIDIQYF.

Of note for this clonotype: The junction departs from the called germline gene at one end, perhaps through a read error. In DNA, the CDR3 is TGTACCAGCAGTCATAGGGCTGAGGGAAAAATGTTTTTT. The encoded protein is CTSSHRAEGKMFF. The rearrangement uses TRBV12-3 or TRBV12-4 and TRBJ1-4; no reliable D call. There are 13 residues in the CDR3.

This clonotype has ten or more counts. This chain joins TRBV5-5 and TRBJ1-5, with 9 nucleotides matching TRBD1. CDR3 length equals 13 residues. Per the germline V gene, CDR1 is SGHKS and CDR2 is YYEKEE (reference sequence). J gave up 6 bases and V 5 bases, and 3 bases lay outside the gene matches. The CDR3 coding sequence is TGTGCCAGCAGTAGGACAGGGGTTCAGCCCCAGCATTTT. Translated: CASSRTGVQPQHF.

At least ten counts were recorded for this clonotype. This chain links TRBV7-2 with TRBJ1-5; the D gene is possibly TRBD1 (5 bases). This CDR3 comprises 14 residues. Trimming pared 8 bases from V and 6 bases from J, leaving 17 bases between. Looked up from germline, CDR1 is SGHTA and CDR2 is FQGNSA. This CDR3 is CASGGHRFGQPQHF. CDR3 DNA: TGTGCCAGCGGCGGTCACAGGTTTGGTCAGCCCCAGCATTTT.

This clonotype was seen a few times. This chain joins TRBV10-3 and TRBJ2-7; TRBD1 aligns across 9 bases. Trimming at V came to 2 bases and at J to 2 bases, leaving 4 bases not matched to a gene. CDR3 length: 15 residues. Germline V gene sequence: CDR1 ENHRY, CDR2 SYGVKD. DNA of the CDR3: TGTGCCATCAGTGAGGGACAGGGGAGAACCTACGAGCAGTACTTC. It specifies CAISEGQGRTYEQYF.

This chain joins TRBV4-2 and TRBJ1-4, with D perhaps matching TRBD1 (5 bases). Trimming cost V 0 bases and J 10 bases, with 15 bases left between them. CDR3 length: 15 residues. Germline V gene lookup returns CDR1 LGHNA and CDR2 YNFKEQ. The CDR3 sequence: CASSQEPRAGVKLFF. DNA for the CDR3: TGTGCCAGCAGCCAAGAGCCTCGGGCGGGGGTAAAACTGTTTTTT.

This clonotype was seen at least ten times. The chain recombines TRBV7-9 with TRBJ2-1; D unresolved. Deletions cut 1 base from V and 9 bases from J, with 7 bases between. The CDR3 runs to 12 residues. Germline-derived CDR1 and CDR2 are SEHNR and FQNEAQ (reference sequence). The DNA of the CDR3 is TGTGCCAGCAGCTTAGTTTTTGGTGAGCAGTTCTTC. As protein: CASSLVFGEQFF. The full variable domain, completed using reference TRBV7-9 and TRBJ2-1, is DTGVSQNPRHKITKRGQNVTFRCDPISEHNRLYWYRQTLGQGPEFLTYFQNEAQLEKSRLLSDRFSAERPKGSFSTLEIQRTEQGDSAMYLCASSLVFGEQFFGPGTRLTVL.

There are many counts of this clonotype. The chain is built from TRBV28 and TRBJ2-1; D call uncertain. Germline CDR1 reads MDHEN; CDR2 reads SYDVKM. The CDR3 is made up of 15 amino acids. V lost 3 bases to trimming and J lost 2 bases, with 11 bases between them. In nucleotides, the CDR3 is TGTGCCAGCAGTTTGTTAACAAATACCTACAATGAGCAGTTCTTC. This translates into CASSLLTNTYNEQFF.

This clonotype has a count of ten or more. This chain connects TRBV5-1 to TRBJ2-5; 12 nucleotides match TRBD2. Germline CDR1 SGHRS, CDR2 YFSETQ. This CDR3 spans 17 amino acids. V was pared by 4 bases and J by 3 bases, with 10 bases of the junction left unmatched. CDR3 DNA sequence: TGCGCCAGCAGCCGACTAGCGGGAGTCATGATGAAAGAGACCCAGTACTTC. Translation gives CASSRLAGVMMKETQYF. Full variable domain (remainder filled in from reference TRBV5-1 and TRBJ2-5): KAGVTQTPRYLIKTRGQQVTLSCSPISGHRSVSWYQQTPGQGLQFLFEYFSETQRNKGNFPGRFSGRQFSNSRSEMNVSTLELGDSALYLCASSRLAGVMMKETQYFGPGTRLLVL.

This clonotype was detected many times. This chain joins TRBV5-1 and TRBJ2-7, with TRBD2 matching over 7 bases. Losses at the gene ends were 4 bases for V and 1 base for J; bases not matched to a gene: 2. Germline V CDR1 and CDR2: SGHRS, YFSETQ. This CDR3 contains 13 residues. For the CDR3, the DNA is TGCGCCAGCAGCGGGGGACTATCCTACGAGCAGTACTTC. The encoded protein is CASSGGLSYEQYF.

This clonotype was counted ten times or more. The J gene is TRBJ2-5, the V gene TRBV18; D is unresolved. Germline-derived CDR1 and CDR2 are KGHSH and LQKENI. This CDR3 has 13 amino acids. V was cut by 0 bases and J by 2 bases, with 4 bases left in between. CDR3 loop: CASSPPGQETQYF. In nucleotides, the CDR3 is TGTGCCAGCTCACCACCGGGGCAAGAGACCCAGTACTTC. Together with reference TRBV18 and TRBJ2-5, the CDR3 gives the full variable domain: NAGVMQNPRHLVRRRGQEARLRCSPMKGHSHVYWYRQLPEEGLKFMVYLQKENIIDESGMPKERFSAEFPKEGPSILRIQQVVRGDSAAYFCASSPPGQETQYFGPGTRLLVL.

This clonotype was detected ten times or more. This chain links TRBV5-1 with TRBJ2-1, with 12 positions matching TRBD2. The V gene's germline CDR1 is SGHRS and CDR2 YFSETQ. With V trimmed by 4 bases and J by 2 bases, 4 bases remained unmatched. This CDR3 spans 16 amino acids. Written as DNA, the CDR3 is TGCGCCAGCAGCGAAACTAGCGGGAGGCCCTACAATGAGCAGTTCTTC. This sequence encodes CASSETSGRPYNEQFF.

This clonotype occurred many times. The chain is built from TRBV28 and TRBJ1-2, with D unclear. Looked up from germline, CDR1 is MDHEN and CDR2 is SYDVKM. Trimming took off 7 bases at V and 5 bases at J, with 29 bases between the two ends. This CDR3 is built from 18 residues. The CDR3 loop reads CASTPISIKGPYLYGYTF. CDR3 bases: TGTGCCAGCACCCCTATAAGCATTAAGGGCCCTTACTTGTATGGCTACACCTTC.

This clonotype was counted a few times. In DNA form, the CDR3 reads TGCAGTGCTAGAACCTACAGAGATCAGCCCCAGCATTTT. It specifies CSARTYRDQPQHF. V usage is TRBV20-1 and J usage is TRBJ1-5, with no clear D. This CDR3 is built from 13 residues. Per germline, CDR1 DFQATT and CDR2 SNEGSKA (reference sequence). V lost 2 bases and J lost 5, with 10 bases in between.

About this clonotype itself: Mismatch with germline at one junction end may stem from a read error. The CDR3 DNA reads TGTGCCAGCAGCCCCAGGGGCTCCATCGCCTACGAGCAGTACTTC. Residues: CASSPRGSIAYEQYF. The chain recombines TRBV5-1 with TRBJ2-7; D is possibly TRBD1 (6 bases). This CDR3 contains 15 residues. CDR1 is SGHRS, CDR2 YFSETQ, per germline.

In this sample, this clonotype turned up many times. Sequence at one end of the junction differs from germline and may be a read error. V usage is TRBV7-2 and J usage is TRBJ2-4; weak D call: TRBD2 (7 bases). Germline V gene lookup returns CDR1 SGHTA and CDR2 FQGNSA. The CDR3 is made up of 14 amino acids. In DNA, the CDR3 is TGTGTCAGCAATAAGGGGGGGTCCAAAAACATTCAGTACTTC. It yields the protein CVSNKGGSKNIQYF.

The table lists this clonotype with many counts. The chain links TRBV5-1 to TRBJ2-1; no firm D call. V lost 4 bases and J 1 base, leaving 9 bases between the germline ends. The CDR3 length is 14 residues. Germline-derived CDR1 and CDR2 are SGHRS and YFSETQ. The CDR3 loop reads CASSATLSYNEQFF. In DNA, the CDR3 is TGCGCCAGCAGCGCAACTCTGTCCTACAATGAGCAGTTCTTC.

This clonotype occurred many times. The CDR3 region has the DNA TGTGCCAGCAGCTTAGTCGGGCCCTGGGGAGAGACCCAGTACTTC. This translates into CASSLVGPWGETQYF. The chain uses TRBV7-2 and TRBJ2-5; D uncertain. Trimming removed 1 base at V and 4 bases at J, with 13 bases between. The CDR3 spans 15 residues. Germline CDR1 and CDR2: SGHTA and FQGNSA.

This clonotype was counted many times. CDR3 nucleotides: TGCGCCAGCAGCCAAGACCTAGGGGGGGTCGAGCAGTACTTC. Protein sequence: CASSQDLGGVEQYF. The V and J genes are TRBV4-1 and TRBJ2-7; possibly TRBD2 for D (7 bases). CDR3 size: 14 residues. Germline V gene lookup returns CDR1 MGHRA and CDR2 YSYEKL. V was trimmed by 0 bases and J by 6 bases, leaving 12 bases between them.

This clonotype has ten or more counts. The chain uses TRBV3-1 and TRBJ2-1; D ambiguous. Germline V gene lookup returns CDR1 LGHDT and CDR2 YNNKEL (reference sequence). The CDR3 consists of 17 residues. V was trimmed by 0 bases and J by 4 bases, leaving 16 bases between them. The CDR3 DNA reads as TGTGCCAGCAGCCAAGAGATGAGTCCTTATTTATACAATGAGCAGTTCTTC. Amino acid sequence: CASSQEMSPYLYNEQFF.

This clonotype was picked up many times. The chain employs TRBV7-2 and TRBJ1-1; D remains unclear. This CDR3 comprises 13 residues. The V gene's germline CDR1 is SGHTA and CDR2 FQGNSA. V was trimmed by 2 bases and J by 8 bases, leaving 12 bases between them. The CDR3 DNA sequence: TGTGCCAGCAGCTTATCCGCCCAAGTGGAAGCTTTCTTT. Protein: CASSLSAQVEAFF. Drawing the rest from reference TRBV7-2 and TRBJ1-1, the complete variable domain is GAGVSQSPSNKVTEKGKDVELRCDPISGHTALYWYRQSLGQGLEFLIYFQGNSAPDKSGLPSDRFSAERTGGSVSTLTIQRTQQEDSAVYLCASSLSAQVEAFFGQGTRLTVV.

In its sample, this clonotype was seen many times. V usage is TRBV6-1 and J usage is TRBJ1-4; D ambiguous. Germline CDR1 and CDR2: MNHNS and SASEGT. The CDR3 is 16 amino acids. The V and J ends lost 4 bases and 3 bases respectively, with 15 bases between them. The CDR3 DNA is TGTGCCAGCAGTGCGCGGAATATAGCCGCTAATGAAAAACTGTTTTTT. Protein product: CASSARNIAANEKLFF.

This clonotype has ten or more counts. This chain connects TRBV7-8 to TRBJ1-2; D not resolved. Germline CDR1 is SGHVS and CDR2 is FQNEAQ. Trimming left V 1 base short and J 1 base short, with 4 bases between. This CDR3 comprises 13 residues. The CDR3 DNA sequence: TGTGCCAGCAGCTTAGGCGTTAACTATGGCTACACCTTC. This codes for CASSLGVNYGYTF.

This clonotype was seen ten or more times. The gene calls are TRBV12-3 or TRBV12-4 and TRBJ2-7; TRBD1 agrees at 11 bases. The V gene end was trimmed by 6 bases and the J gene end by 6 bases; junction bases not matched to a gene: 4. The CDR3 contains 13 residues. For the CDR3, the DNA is TGTGCCAGCAGCGTCGGGACAGGGGGCGAGCAGTACTTC. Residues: CASSVGTGGEQYF.

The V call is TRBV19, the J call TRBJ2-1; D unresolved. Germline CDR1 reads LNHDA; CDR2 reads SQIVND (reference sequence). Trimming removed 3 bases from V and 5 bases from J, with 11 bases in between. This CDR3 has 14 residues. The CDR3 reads CASSIGLDDNEQFF. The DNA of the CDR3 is TGTGCCAGTAGTATCGGTCTAGACGACAATGAGCAGTTCTTC.

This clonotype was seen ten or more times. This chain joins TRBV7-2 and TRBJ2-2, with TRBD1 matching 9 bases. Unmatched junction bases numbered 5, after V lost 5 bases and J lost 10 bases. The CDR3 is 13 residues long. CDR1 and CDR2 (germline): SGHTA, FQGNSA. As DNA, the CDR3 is TGTGCCAGCAGCCCCGGACAGGGGAAGGAGCTGTTTTTT. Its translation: CASSPGQGKELFF. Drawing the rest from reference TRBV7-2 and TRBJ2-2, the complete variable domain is GAGVSQSPSNKVTEKGKDVELRCDPISGHTALYWYRQSLGQGLEFLIYFQGNSAPDKSGLPSDRFSAERTGGSVSTLTIQRTQQEDSAVYLCASSPGQGKELFFGEGSRLTVL.

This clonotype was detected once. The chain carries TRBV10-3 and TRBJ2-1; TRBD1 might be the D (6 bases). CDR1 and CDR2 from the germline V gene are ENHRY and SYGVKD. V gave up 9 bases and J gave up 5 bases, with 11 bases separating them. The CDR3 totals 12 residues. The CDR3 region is CAIRGQHNEQFF. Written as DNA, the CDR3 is TGTGCCATTAGAGGACAGCACAATGAGCAGTTCTTC.

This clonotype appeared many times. This CDR3 reads CASSRGGSGNTIYF. The CDR3 DNA follows: TGTGCCAGCAGCCGAGGGGGGTCTGGAAACACCATATATTTT. The chain links TRBV7-3 to TRBJ1-3; TRBD1 might be the D (6 bases). Germline V gene sequence: CDR1 SGHTA, CDR2 FQGTGA. Trimming removed 5 bases at V and 1 base at J, with 9 bases between. This CDR3 is built from 14 residues.